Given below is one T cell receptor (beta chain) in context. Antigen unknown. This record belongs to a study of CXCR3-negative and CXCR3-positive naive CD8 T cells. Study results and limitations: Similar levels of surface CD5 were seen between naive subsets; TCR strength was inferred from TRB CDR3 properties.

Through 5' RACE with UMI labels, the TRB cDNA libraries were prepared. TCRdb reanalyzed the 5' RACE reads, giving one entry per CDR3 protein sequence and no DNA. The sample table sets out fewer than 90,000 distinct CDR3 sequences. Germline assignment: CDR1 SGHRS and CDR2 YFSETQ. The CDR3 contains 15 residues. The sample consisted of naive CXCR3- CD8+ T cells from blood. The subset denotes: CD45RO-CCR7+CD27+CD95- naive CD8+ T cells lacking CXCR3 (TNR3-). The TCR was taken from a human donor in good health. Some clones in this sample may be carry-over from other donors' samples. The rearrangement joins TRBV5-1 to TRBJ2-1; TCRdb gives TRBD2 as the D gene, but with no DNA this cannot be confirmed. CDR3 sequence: CASRYDQGLANEQFF. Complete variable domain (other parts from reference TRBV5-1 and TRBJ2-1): KAGVTQTPRYLIKTRGQQVTLSCSPISGHRSVSWYQQTPGQGLQFLFEYFSETQRNKGNFPGRFSGRQFSNSRSEMNVSTLELGDSALYLCASRYDQGLANEQFFGPGTRLTVL.